These 18 T cell receptor beta chains came from one sample sequenced in a study of post-analysis software for immune sequencing data. Overall study findings and caveats: When patients were compared with controls, four to six TRBV segments were more frequent, TRBV5-6, TRBV5-1 and TRBV20-1 among them.

For these TCRs, the target antigens are not known. cDNA libraries for TCR beta contained unique molecular identifiers. Via MiXCR, TCRdb re-called the PCR reads, giving one row per CDR3 protein. The top ten clones hold roughly 4.4% of a sample with 750,000 to 950,000 distinct CDR3 sequences, roughly 50% of them seen once. Sequenced input: blood. The receptors here all came from a girl between 5 and 17 years old with multiple sclerosis.

This clonotype was counted a few times. The gene calls are TRBV7-9 and TRBJ2-7; D unresolved. The germline V gene encodes CDR1 SEHNR and CDR2 FQNEAQ (reference sequence). The V and J ends lost 2 bases and 2 bases respectively, with 10 bases between them. The CDR3 is 14 residues long. CDR3 sequence reads: CASSLYPSTYEQYF. The CDR3 nucleotides read TGTGCCAGCAGCTTATACCCTTCAACCTACGAGCAGTACTTC.

This chain uses TRBV29-1 with TRBJ1-2; TRBD1 might be the D (5 bases). Deletions cut 6 bases from V and 4 bases from J, with 18 bases between. The CDR3 sequence is 14 residues long. CDR1 is SQVTM and CDR2 is ANQGSEA in the germline V gene. CDR3: CSVEWAGRIYGYTF. CDR3 sequence (DNA): TGCAGCGTAGAGTGGGCAGGGAGGATCTATGGCTACACCTTC.

The V call is TRBV29-1, the J call TRBJ2-3; 12 bases map to TRBD2. This CDR3 contains 14 residues. Germline CDR1 and CDR2: SQVTM and ANQGSEA. The V segment lost 8 bases and the J segment 4 bases; nucleotides outside the gene matches: 7. CDR3: CSTRLAGAPDTQYF. The CDR3 DNA sequence: TGCAGCACGAGACTAGCGGGAGCCCCAGATACGCAGTATTTT.

In its sample, this clonotype was seen a few times. The gene calls are TRBV12-3 or TRBV12-4 and TRBJ2-5; D call uncertain. Between the trimmed V and J ends, which lost 6 bases and 7 bases, there was a span of 12 bases. This CDR3 is 12 amino acids long. The DNA of the CDR3 is TGTGCCAGCAGCTACATAATGGGGACCCAGTACTTC. Its protein is CASSYIMGTQYF.

This chain uses TRBV7-2 with TRBJ2-1; D is ambiguous. CDR1 is SGHTA and CDR2 is FQGNSA in the germline V gene. There are 13 residues in the CDR3. Trimming shortened V by 4 bases and J by 9 bases, and 13 bases separated the two germline ends. CDR3 amino acids: CASSSLESGEQFF. The CDR3 bases are TGTGCCAGCAGCTCGCTTGAATCGGGTGAGCAGTTCTTC.

V usage is TRBV27 and J usage is TRBJ2-5, with D perhaps matching TRBD2 (7 bases). With 3 bases removed from V and 10 bases from J, the gap between germline ends came to 18 bases. Germline V gives CDR1 MNHEY, CDR2 SMNVEV (reference sequence). The CDR3 is 14 residues long. CDR3 bases: TGTGCCAGCAGTTTCTTCGGGGGGCAAGGGGACCAGTACTTC. Amino acids: CASSFFGGQGDQYF.

The chain is built from TRBV10-3 and TRBJ2-5, with 8 bases lining up with TRBD1. Trimming took 9 bases from V and 4 from J; bases not matched to a gene: 7. Per germline, CDR1 ENHRY and CDR2 SYGVKD. CDR3 length equals 13 residues. The DNA of the CDR3 is TGTGCCATTAAGGACAGGGAGAGAGAGACCCAGTACTTC. Translating it yields CAIKDRERETQYF.

Comment on this clonotype: Because the CDR3 is missing its conserved closing phenylalanine or tryptophan, this is likely a read error. V usage is TRBV5-1 and J usage is TRBJ2-7; weak D call: TRBD1 (6 bases). V lost 4 bases to trimming and J lost 5 bases, with 16 bases between them. CDR3 length equals 14 residues. CDR1 and CDR2 from the germline V gene are SGHRS and YFSETQ. The CDR3 DNA sequence: TGCGCCAGCAGCCCTGGACAGACCCCCAACGAGCAGTACTTA. Residues: CASSPGQTPNEQYL.

V is TRBV6-5 and J is TRBJ2-7, with 8 bases that match TRBD1. The V segment lost 10 bases and the J segment 0 bases; nucleotides outside the gene matches: 11. The V gene's germline CDR1 is MNHEY and CDR2 SVGAGI. The CDR3 is 15 amino acids. The CDR3 protein is CANSFDRGTSYEQYF. CDR3 DNA sequence: TGTGCCAACAGCTTTGACAGGGGAACCTCCTACGAGCAGTACTTC.

As for this clonotype: A junction boundary mismatches the germline segment, possibly from a read error. The chain employs TRBV3-1 and TRBJ1-1; no firm D call. In germline, CDR1 is LGHDT, CDR2 YNNKEL (reference sequence). This CDR3 region has 16 residues. The CDR3 DNA sequence: TGTACCAGCAGCCAAGAGTGGGGATGGGTGAACACTGAAGCTTTCTTT. Amino acids: CTSSQEWGWVNTEAFF.

The gene calls are TRBV12-3 or TRBV12-4 and TRBJ2-7, with D possibly being TRBD1 (7 bases). Between the trimmed V and J ends, which lost 5 bases and 0 bases, there was a span of 20 bases. This CDR3 is 17 amino acids long. CDR3 bases: TGTGCCAGCAGTGTAGACCCTCGCAGGGGGGTCTCCTACGAGCAGTACTTC. Protein sequence: CASSVDPRRGVSYEQYF.

V gene TRBV20-1 combines with J gene TRBJ2-5, with 11 bases lining up with TRBD2. The closer fit of TRBJ2-7 to the DNA end suggests the J call may be wrong. This CDR3 is 16 amino acids long. The germline CDR1 and CDR2 sequences are DFQATT and SNEGSKA (reference sequence). The CDR3 DNA is TGCAGTGCTAGAGATTGGCTAGCGGGAGGCAGCAACGAGCAGTACTTC. Amino acid sequence: CSARDWLAGGSNEQYF.

V is TRBV4-1 and J is TRBJ2-3; maybe TRBD1 (6 bases). The V end lost 0 bases, the J end lost 4 bases, and 11 bases lay between the germline ends. This CDR3 contains 15 residues. Per germline, CDR1 MGHRA and CDR2 YSYEKL. Here the CDR3 reads CASSQDNSGADTQYF. CDR3 DNA sequence: TGCGCCAGCAGCCAAGATAATTCAGGGGCAGATACGCAGTATTTT.

V usage is TRBV27 and J usage is TRBJ1-1; no reliable D call. V was pared by 4 bases and J by 4 bases, with 10 bases between. CDR1 and CDR2 (germline): MNHEY, SMNVEV (reference sequence). The CDR3 contains 13 residues. The CDR3 DNA is TGTGCCAGCAGTTCCGGGAAGAGCACTGAAGCTTTCTTT. This sequence encodes CASSSGKSTEAFF.

This chain connects TRBV4-2 to TRBJ1-2, with 8 bases that match TRBD1. J lost 4 bases, V lost 6 bases, and 16 bases had no gene match. This CDR3 has 17 residues. CDR1 and CDR2 from the germline V gene are LGHNA and YNFKEQ. The CDR3, as DNA: TGTGCCAGCAGTCCCGAGGGAGGGACAGGCAAGCTCTATGGCTACACCTTC. Translated: CASSPEGGTGKLYGYTF.

In regard to this clonotype: This may be a read error: a much more frequent sequence differs by one nucleotide. The gene calls are TRBV7-3 and TRBJ2-1, with D perhaps TRBD2 (6 bases). This CDR3 is built from 15 residues. The germline gives CDR1 SGHTA, CDR2 FQGTGA. Trimming pared 1 base from V and 0 bases from J, leaving 7 bases between. In DNA, the CDR3 is TGTGCCAGCAGCTTAATGGGGGGCTCCTACAATGAGCAGTTCTTC. Its protein is CASSLMGGSYNEQFF.

This clonotype appeared a single time. CDR3 DNA sequence: TGCGCCAGCAGCTCTAGGCGGGGGCCCTACAATGAGCAGTTCTTC. It yields the protein CASSSRRGPYNEQFF. This chain connects TRBV4-1 to TRBJ2-1; D is perhaps TRBD2 (7 bases). Germline values: CDR1 MGHRA, CDR2 YSYEKL. CDR3 length: 15 residues. The V end lost 5 bases, the J end lost 2 bases, and 13 bases lay between the germline ends.

This chain joins TRBV20-1 and TRBJ2-1, with TRBD2 matching 9 bases. The ends lost 3 bases at V and 0 bases at J; junction bases unmatched: 9. This CDR3 contains 17 residues. Per germline, CDR1 DFQATT and CDR2 SNEGSKA (reference sequence). The CDR3 DNA reads TGCAGTGCTAGGAGGGCTAGCGGGGTCTACTCCTACAATGAGCAGTTCTTC. Its translation: CSARRASGVYSYNEQFF.